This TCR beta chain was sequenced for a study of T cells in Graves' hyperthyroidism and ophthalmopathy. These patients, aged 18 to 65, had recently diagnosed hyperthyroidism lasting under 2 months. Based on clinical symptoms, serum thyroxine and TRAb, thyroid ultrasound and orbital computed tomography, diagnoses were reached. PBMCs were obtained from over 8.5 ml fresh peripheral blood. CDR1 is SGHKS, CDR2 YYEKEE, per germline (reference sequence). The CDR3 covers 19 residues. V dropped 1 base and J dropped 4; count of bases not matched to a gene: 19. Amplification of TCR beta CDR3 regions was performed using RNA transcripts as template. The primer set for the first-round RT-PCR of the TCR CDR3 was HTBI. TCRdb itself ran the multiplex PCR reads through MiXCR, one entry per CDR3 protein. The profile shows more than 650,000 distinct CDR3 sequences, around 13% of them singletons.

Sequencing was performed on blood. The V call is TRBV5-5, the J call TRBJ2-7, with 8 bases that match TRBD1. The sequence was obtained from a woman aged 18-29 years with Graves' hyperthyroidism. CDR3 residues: CASSLIFWDRILLGYEQYF. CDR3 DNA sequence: TGTGCCAGCAGCTTGATATTTTGGGACAGGATCCTTTTGGGGTACGAGCAGTACTTC. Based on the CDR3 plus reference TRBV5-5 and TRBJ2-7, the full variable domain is DAGVTQSPTHLIKTRGQQVTLRCSPISGHKSVSWYQQVLGQGPQFIFQYYEKEERGRGNFPDRFSARQFPNYSSELNVNALLLGDSALYLCASSLIFWDRILLGYEQYFGPGTRLTVT.